What follows are 26 T cell receptor beta chains derived from one specimen sequenced in a study of blood T cell repertoires in COVID-19. Clones were read by immunoSEQ multiplex PCR, and TCRdb kept only the in-frame ones, dropping some. Here the sample spans roughly 42,000 clones, about 90% being singletons. Sequenced sample: peripheral blood. These receptors all come from a man between 60 and 75 years old with acute or convalescent COVID-19.

This sequence joins TRBV5-8 and TRBJ2-2; D is perhaps TRBD2 (7 bases). The germline gives CDR1 SGHTS, CDR2 YDEGEE. This CDR3 is built from 19 residues. Deletions cut 0 bases from V and 2 bases from J, with 20 bases between. The CDR3 DNA follows: TGTGCCAGCAGCTTGGGGATATCGGGGGGCGAGACAAACACCGGGGAGCTGTTTTTT. This gives the protein CASSLGISGGETNTGELFF.

Remarks on this clone: One junction end does not reproduce the germline sequence, and a read error may be involved. The chain employs TRBV3-1 (or the pseudogene TRBV3-2) and TRBJ1-4; D is unresolved. Germline V gene lookup returns CDR1 LGHDT and CDR2 YNNKEL (reference sequence). CDR3 length equals 14 residues. The CDR3 nucleotides are TGTGCCAGCAGCCAAGGGATGGGCTGGAGGCATGGAGTTTTT. It encodes CASSQGMGWRHGVF.

This sequence joins TRBV5-4 and TRBJ2-5, with 7 bases that match TRBD1. The CDR3 has 16 amino acids. CDR1 SGHNT and CDR2 YYREEE come from the germline V gene (reference sequence). Trimming took 1 base from V and 3 from J; bases not matched to a gene: 9. The CDR3 region is CASSLKSYRGKETQYF. CDR3 in DNA: TGTGCCAGCAGCTTGAAGTCTTACAGGGGAAAAGAGACCCAGTACTTC.

The chain joins TRBV11-2 to TRBJ1-1; no definite D call. Looked up from germline, CDR1 is SGHAT and CDR2 is FQNNGV. V gave up 5 bases and J gave up 0 bases, with 4 bases separating them. CDR3 length: 12 amino acids. The CDR3 sequence: CASSLLNTEAFF. The CDR3 bases are TGTGCCAGCAGCCTGTTGAACACTGAAGCTTTCTTT.

The chain is built from TRBV18 and TRBJ2-2, with 8 bases identical to TRBD1. Germline V gene data show CDR1 as KGHSH and CDR2 as LQKENI. Trimming took 2 bases from V and 4 from J; bases not matched to a gene: 18. The CDR3 totals 20 residues. The CDR3 bases are TGTGCCAGCTCACCATCTTTTACTCGTGGTCGAACAGGGGGCACCGGGGAGCTGTTTTTT. This translates into CASSPSFTRGRTGGTGELFF.

The chain employs TRBV27 and TRBJ2-3, with D possibly being TRBD2 (6 bases). With 11 bases removed from V and 4 bases from J, the gap between germline ends came to 19 bases. The V gene's germline CDR1 is MNHEY and CDR2 SMNVEV (reference sequence). The length of the CDR3 is 14 residues. For the CDR3, the DNA is TGTGCCGCCTGGGGGGTGGGGAGCCCAGATACGCAGTATTTT. Its protein product is CAAWGVGSPDTQYF.

This chain links TRBV6-6 with TRBJ2-3, with TRBD2 identical over 8 bases. The ends lost 8 bases at V and 5 bases at J; junction bases unmatched: 12. Germline V lookup: CDR1 MNHNY, CDR2 SVGAGI (reference sequence). The CDR3 length is 15 residues. The CDR3 region has the DNA TGTGCCAGCGGCGCCGTGCGGGGGGCCGGAGATACGCAGTATTTT. Translated, it gives CASGAVRGAGDTQYF.

This clone is a singleton in its sample. V is TRBV5-5 and J is TRBJ1-4; maybe TRBD1 (6 bases). The germline gives CDR1 SGHKS, CDR2 YYEKEE (reference sequence). There are 18 residues in the CDR3. V lost 0 bases, J lost 0 bases, and 15 bases lay in between. The CDR3 loop reads CASSLGRQAIATNEKLFF. In DNA, the CDR3 is TGTGCCAGCAGCTTGGGGCGACAGGCTATTGCAACTAATGAAAAACTGTTTTTT.

The V and J genes are TRBV4-1 and TRBJ2-3, with 10 nucleotides matching TRBD2. CDR3 size: 18 residues. V was pared by 4 bases and J by 5 bases, with 15 bases of the junction left unmatched. Germline loops: CDR1 MGHRA, CDR2 YSYEKL. CDR3: CASSRSPGAGGQGDTQYF. The CDR3 DNA is TGCGCCAGCAGCCGATCCCCTGGAGCGGGGGGGCAGGGAGATACGCAGTATTTT.

This chain links TRBV6-5 with TRBJ2-1; D possibly corresponds to TRBD2 (5 bases). The V end lost 2 bases, the J end lost 0 bases, and 11 bases lay between the germline ends. Germline V CDR1 and CDR2: MNHEY, SVGAGI. The CDR3 runs 16 residues. The CDR3 here is CASSYEGWGSYNEQFF. DNA for the CDR3: TGTGCCAGCAGTTACGAGGGTTGGGGCTCCTACAATGAGCAGTTCTTC.

This chain links TRBV18 with TRBJ1-6; 8 bases are shared with TRBD1. Germline lookup yields CDR1 KGHSH and CDR2 LQKENI. Unmatched junction bases numbered 10, after V lost 8 bases and J lost 13 bases. The CDR3 loop spans 13 amino acids. CDR3: CASVGTGDVPLHF. DNA of the CDR3: TGTGCCAGCGTCGGGACAGGAGATGTTCCCCTCCACTTT.

A few counts support this clone. The CDR3 region is CASSYGGAETQYF. As DNA, the CDR3 is TGTGCCAGCAGTTACGGAGGAGCGGAGACCCAGTACTTC. The genes are TRBV6-2 or TRBV6-3 and TRBJ2-5; a weak D match, TRBD2 (5 bases). This CDR3 has 13 amino acids. V lost 2 bases to trimming and J lost 5 bases, with 9 bases between them. From germline, CDR1 is MNHEY and CDR2 SVGEGT.

The chain is built from TRBV2 and TRBJ1-2; 12 bases map to TRBD1. J gave up 9 bases and V 6 bases, and 8 bases lay outside the gene matches. Germline V CDR1 and CDR2: SNHLY, FYNNEI. The length of the CDR3 is 14 residues. The CDR3 coding sequence is TGTGCCAGCAGGGGGACAGGGGGCGAAGGGAGCTACACCTTC. Its translation is CASRGTGGEGSYTF.

V gene TRBV27 combines with J gene TRBJ2-7, with 8 positions matching TRBD2. V lost 2 bases to trimming and J lost 0 bases; unmatched junction nucleotides: 3. This CDR3 has 15 amino acids. Per the germline V gene, CDR1 is MNHEY and CDR2 is SMNVEV (reference sequence). Here the CDR3 DNA reads TGTGCCAGCAGTTTACAGCGGGGGAGCTCCTACGAGCAGTACTTC. As protein: CASSLQRGSSYEQYF.

The CDR3: CASSLRGLNTEAFF. CDR3 sequence (DNA): TGTGCCAGCAGCCTCAGGGGCTTGAACACTGAAGCTTTCTTT. V gene TRBV7-3 combines with J gene TRBJ1-1, with D tentatively TRBD1 (6 bases). The CDR3 has 14 residues. Germline-derived CDR1 and CDR2 are SGHTA and FQGTGA. Trimming shortened V by 5 bases and J by 0 bases, and 10 bases separated the two germline ends.

The chain carries TRBV19 and TRBJ1-6; tentative D call: TRBD1 (6 bases). CDR3 size: 18 residues. Germline V CDR1 and CDR2: LNHDA, SQIVND (reference sequence). The V gene lost 5 bases and the J gene lost 2 bases, with 19 bases spanning the gap. CDR3 loop: CASSPSGREGAYNSPLHF. CDR3 coding DNA: TGTGCCAGTAGTCCATCCGGTAGAGAGGGGGCCTATAATTCACCCCTCCACTTT.

This clone was recorded a few times. The chain couples TRBV19 to TRBJ1-1; D is perhaps TRBD1 (6 bases). There are 13 residues in the CDR3. Germline V gene sequence: CDR1 LNHDA, CDR2 SQIVND (reference sequence). V was trimmed by 4 bases and J by 7 bases, leaving 13 bases between them. The CDR3, as DNA: TGTGCCAGTAGTAATACAGGGTACGGTGAAGCTTTCTTT. Translation: CASSNTGYGEAFF. Together with reference TRBV19 and TRBJ1-1, the CDR3 gives the full variable domain: DGGITQSPKYLFRKEGQNVTLSCEQNLNHDAMYWYRQDPGQGLRLIYYSQIVNDFQKGDIAEGYSVSREKKESFPLTVTSAQKNPTAFYLCASSNTGYGEAFFGQGTRLTVV.

The chain employs TRBV24-1 and TRBJ1-2; D is ambiguous. Germline V gene sequence: CDR1 KGHDR, CDR2 SFDVKD. V lost 5 bases, J lost 3 bases, and 21 bases lay in between. The CDR3 consists of 17 residues. The CDR3 here is CATSARHLFLFYYGYTF. As DNA, the CDR3 is TGTGCCACCAGTGCTCGACATCTGTTCCTCTTTTACTATGGCTACACCTTC.

The rearrangement uses TRBV6-2 or TRBV6-3 and TRBJ2-4; 8 bases align to TRBD1. V lost 8 bases, J lost 3 bases, and 9 bases stayed unmatched. Germline V gene lookup returns CDR1 MNHEY and CDR2 SVGEGT. The CDR3 consists of 15 residues. CDR3 in DNA: TGTGCCAGCCGCCACGGGGGACAGGACAAAAACATTCAGTACTTC. Protein: CASRHGGQDKNIQYF.

The chain carries TRBV13 and TRBJ2-3; 8 bases align to TRBD1. The trim removed 5 bases at V and 3 bases at J, leaving 10 bases unmatched. The germline CDR1 and CDR2 sequences are PRHDT and FYEKMQ (reference sequence). CDR3 size: 16 residues. As DNA, the CDR3 is TGTGCCAGCAGCCGTATCCGACAGGGGACGACAGATACGCAGTATTTT. Encoded protein: CASSRIRQGTTDTQYF. Variable domain in full (rest from reference TRBV13 and TRBJ2-3): AAGVIQSPRHLIKEKRETATLKCYPIPRHDTVYWYQQGPGQDPQFLISFYEKMQSDKGSIPDRFSAQQFSDYHSELNMSSLELGDSALYFCASSRIRQGTTDTQYFGPGTRLTVL.

A few counts support this clone. The genes are TRBV6-2 or TRBV6-3 and TRBJ2-7, with D maybe TRBD1 (5 bases). Per germline, CDR1 MNHEY and CDR2 SVGEGT. Trimming left V 5 bases short and J 2 bases short, with 13 bases between. There are 14 residues in the CDR3. The CDR3 spells CASSQPTATYEQYF. DNA for the CDR3: TGTGCCAGCAGTCAACCGACAGCCACCTACGAGCAGTACTTC.

This clone was found once. The chain couples TRBV5-6 to TRBJ2-5; 7 nucleotides match TRBD2. The CDR3 is 19 residues long. V lost 4 bases, J lost 2 bases, and 20 bases stayed unmatched. CDR1 SGHDT and CDR2 YYEEEE come from the germline V gene. The CDR3 region has the DNA TGTGCCAGCAGCCTCTCGTCTATCCGGGGGGTCGTGTTACAAGAGACCCAGTACTTC. Its translation is CASSLSSIRGVVLQETQYF. The variable domain in full, with the rest retrieved from reference TRBV5-6 and TRBJ2-5, is DAGVTQSPTHLIKTRGQQVTLRCSPKSGHDTVSWYQQALGQGPQFIFQYYEEEERQRGNFPDRFSGHQFPNYSSELNVNALLLGDSALYLCASSLSSIRGVVLQETQYFGPGTRLLVL.

A few counts support this clone. The chain links TRBV7-2 to TRBJ1-2, with 7 bases fitting TRBD1. The CDR3 sequence is 14 residues long. The ends lost 0 bases at V and 8 bases at J; junction bases unmatched: 6. Germline values: CDR1 SGHTA, CDR2 FQGNSA. The CDR3 protein is CASSLAGTVRGYTF. The CDR3 DNA reads TGTGCCAGCAGCTTAGCGGGGACAGTACGGGGCTACACCTTC.

The chain carries TRBV18 and TRBJ1-4, with D uncertain. The CDR3 extends over 13 amino acids. V dropped 2 bases and J dropped 7 bases, with 8 bases sitting between them. Per the germline V gene, CDR1 is KGHSH and CDR2 is LQKENI. CDR3 nucleotides: TGTGCCAGCTCACCAGTCCCGGGTGAAAAACTGTTTTTT. Protein: CASSPVPGEKLFF.

The chain uses TRBV6-1 and TRBJ1-2; possible D gene TRBD1, 5 bases. The V gene lost 2 bases and the J gene lost 7 bases, with 14 bases spanning the gap. The CDR3 spans 14 residues. CDR1 and CDR2 (germline): MNHNS, SASEGT. CDR3 loop: CASSEMVRGGGYTF. CDR3 nucleotides: TGTGCCAGCAGTGAAATGGTCCGGGGGGGTGGCTACACCTTC.

CDR3: CASSFTGTAANYGYTF. CDR3 DNA sequence: TGTGCCAGCAGCTTTACCGGGACAGCGGCTAACTATGGCTACACCTTC. The chain carries TRBV5-8 and TRBJ1-2, with 7 bases aligning to TRBD1. The ends lost 2 bases at V and 0 bases at J; junction bases unmatched: 7. Germline V CDR1 and CDR2: SGHTS, YDEGEE. This CDR3 comprises 16 residues.